This T cell receptor beta chain was captured by sequencing in a study of identical twins. Findings of the study overall: Analyses of zero insertions could be partly confounded by invariant MAIT and iNKT cells.

From the 5' RACE reads, TCRdb called clonotypes with MiXCR, one entry per CDR3 protein. The table includes roughly 480,000 distinct CDR3 sequences, around 24% detected once. This clonotype turned up a few times. The antigen remains undetermined. The length of the CDR3 is 14 residues. Germline V lookup: CDR1 SEHNR, CDR2 FQNEAQ (reference sequence). Trimming took off 5 bases at V and 4 bases at J, with 14 bases between the two ends. The same data also went into a second study, on T cells expressing NK-cell markers. That source reports: Whether the expanded NKG2C+ T cell clones recognized HCMV remained unclear.

The chain uses TRBV7-9 and TRBJ1-2; D is ambiguous. The TCR originated in a woman between 18 and 29 years old in good health. Source material: CD4+ T cells sorted from blood. The CDR3 sequence is CASSPGTDFYGYTF. The CDR3 DNA sequence: TGTGCCAGCAGCCCCGGCACGGATTTCTATGGCTACACCTTC.